The present TCR beta chain was sequenced within a study of blood T cell repertoires in COVID-19. The overall study: Specimens from acute and convalescent COVID-19 originated in the United States, Italy and Spain. PBMCs, B-cell-depleted T cells, or T cells were the source of the cDNA or gDNA that made up the material.

Assay used: immunoSEQ multiplex PCR; TCRdb lists only in-frame clones, some missing. The table lists under 13,000 clones, over 75% of them singletons. The clonotype was recovered from an older man with active COVID-19. The specimen sequenced was peripheral blood.

CDR3 sequence (DNA): TGTGCCAGCATAGCGGGGGGGAACACAGATACGCAGTATTTT. It translates to CASIAGGNTDTQYF. V is TRBV28 and J is TRBJ2-3; TRBD2 matches at 11 bases. The CDR3 totals 14 residues. Germline values: CDR1 MDHEN, CDR2 SYDVKM. The ends lost 7 bases at V and 2 bases at J; junction bases unmatched: 2.